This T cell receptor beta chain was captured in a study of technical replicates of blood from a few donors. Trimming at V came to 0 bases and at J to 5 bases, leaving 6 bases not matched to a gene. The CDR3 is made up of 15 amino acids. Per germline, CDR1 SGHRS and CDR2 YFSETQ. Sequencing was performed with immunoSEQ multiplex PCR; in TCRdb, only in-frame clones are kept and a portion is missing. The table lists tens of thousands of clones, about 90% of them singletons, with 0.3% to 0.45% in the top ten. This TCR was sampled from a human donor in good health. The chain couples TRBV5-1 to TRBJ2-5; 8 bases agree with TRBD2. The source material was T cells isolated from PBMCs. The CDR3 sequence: CASSLEGGRRETQYF. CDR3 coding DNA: TGCGCCAGCAGCTTGGAAGGCGGGAGGCGCGAGACCCAGTACTTC. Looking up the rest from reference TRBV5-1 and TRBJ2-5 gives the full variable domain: KAGVTQTPRYLIKTRGQQVTLSCSPISGHRSVSWYQQTPGQGLQFLFEYFSETQRNKGNFPGRFSGRQFSNSRSEMNVSTLELGDSALYLCASSLEGGRRETQYFGPGTRLLVL.